The 30 T cell receptor beta chains below come from one sample, sequenced in a study of cytomegalovirus exposure and HLA in healthy donors. The PCR was carried out with 60 Vbeta primers and 13 Jbeta primers. The assay was immunoSEQ multiplex PCR, and TCRdb's table has in-frame clones only and misses some. The sample includes more than 95,000 clones, less than 80% of them seen just once. The specimen was PBMCs. The receptors were gathered from a woman between 45 and 60 years old in good health and CMV-seropositive.

The rearrangement joins TRBV19 to TRBJ1-2; 8 bases agree with TRBD1. Germline CDR1 reads LNHDA; CDR2 reads SQIVND (reference sequence). Germline trimming cut 6 bases from V and 5 bases from J; bases unmatched to any gene: 17. The CDR3 covers 17 residues. The CDR3 region has the DNA TGTGCCAGTAGATCGGACAGGGACCGGTCAGGAGCGTATGGCTACACCTTC. Its translation: CASRSDRDRSGAYGYTF.

The V call is TRBV30, the J call TRBJ2-2, with 7 bases fitting TRBD1. The CDR3 contains 15 residues. Germline V gene lookup returns CDR1 GTSNPN and CDR2 SVGIG (reference sequence). With 0 bases clipped from V and 3 bases from J, the junction kept 4 bases outside the gene matches. CDR3 in amino acids: CAWSVARGYTGELFF. The CDR3 DNA reads as TGTGCCTGGAGTGTGGCCAGGGGGTACACCGGGGAGCTGTTTTTT. Supplemented by reference TRBV30 and TRBJ2-2, the full variable domain reads SQTIHQWPATLVQPVGSPLSLECTVEGTSNPNLYWYRQAAGRGLQLLFYSVGIGQISSEVPQNLSASRPQDRQFILSSKKLLLSDSGFYLCAWSVARGYTGELFFGEGSRLTVL.

The rearrangement joins TRBV4-3 to TRBJ2-1; TRBD2 matches at 10 bases. CDR1 LGHNA and CDR2 YSLEER come from the germline V gene. The CDR3 has 17 amino acids. J was trimmed by 4 bases and V by 1 base; bases with no gene match: 7. CDR3 coding DNA: TGCGCCAGCAGCCAAGGAGCCGGGACTAGCGCATACAATGAGCAGTTCTTC. This encodes CASSQGAGTSAYNEQFF.

This clone was seen a single time. The chain couples TRBV7-9 to TRBJ2-2; D uncertain. The CDR3 is 13 amino acids. V was shortened by 3 bases and J by 8 bases, with 10 bases between the two germline ends. The germline gives CDR1 SEHNR, CDR2 FQNEAQ (reference sequence). CDR3 region: CASSFSETGELFF. For the CDR3, the DNA is TGTGCCAGCAGCTTTAGTGAAACGGGGGAGCTGTTTTTT.

The rearrangement uses TRBV7-3 and TRBJ2-1; TRBD2 agrees at 11 bases. From germline, CDR1 is SGHTA and CDR2 FQGTGA. This CDR3 is 16 amino acids long. J lost 4 bases, V lost 4 bases, and 6 bases had no gene match. CDR3 DNA: TGTGCCAGCAGCTGGGCCGGGACTAGCGGATACAATGAGCAGTTCTTC. This codes for CASSWAGTSGYNEQFF.

J is TRBJ1-4 and V is TRBV28; maybe TRBD1 (6 bases). Looked up from germline, CDR1 is MDHEN and CDR2 is SYDVKM. The CDR3 contains 16 residues. Trimming took 5 bases from V and 0 from J, leaving 13 bases between them. As DNA, the CDR3 is TGTGCCAGCAGTCCACCGGGACATGCAACTAATGAAAAACTGTTTTTT. Translating gives CASSPPGHATNEKLFF.

This clone was recorded a few times. The rearrangement links TRBV18 to TRBJ2-7; tentatively, D is TRBD2 (5 bases). Trimming removed 3 bases at V and 2 bases at J, with 14 bases between. CDR3 length equals 15 residues. In germline, CDR1 is KGHSH, CDR2 LQKENI. This chain's CDR3 is CASSPTGSVTYEQYF. CDR3 in DNA: TGTGCCAGCTCACCCACGGGATCGGTAACCTACGAGCAGTACTTC.

The chain couples TRBV7-8 to TRBJ2-3; 16 bases align to TRBD2. Germline lookup yields CDR1 SGHVS and CDR2 FQNEAQ. This CDR3 region has 19 residues. The V gene end was trimmed by 1 base and the J gene end by 4 bases; junction bases not matched to a gene: 8. The CDR3 region is CASSLDLWGLAGGADTQYF. As DNA, the CDR3 is TGTGCCAGCAGCTTAGACCTCTGGGGACTAGCGGGAGGGGCAGATACGCAGTATTTT. Full variable domain (outside the CDR3, taken from reference TRBV7-8 and TRBJ2-3): GAGVSQSPRYKVAKRGQDVALRCDPISGHVSLFWYQQALGQGPEFLTYFQNEAQLDKSGLPSDRFFAERPEGSVSTLKIQRTQQEDSAVYLCASSLDLWGLAGGADTQYFGPGTRLTVL.

The chain combines TRBV7-2 with TRBJ2-1, with no clear D. Deletions cut 1 base from V and 1 base from J, with 8 bases between. The CDR3 contains 15 residues. CDR1 SGHTA and CDR2 FQGNSA come from the germline V gene. Here the CDR3 DNA reads TGTGCCAGCAGCTTAGTTGCAACTTCCTACAATGAGCAGTTCTTC. It encodes CASSLVATSYNEQFF.

The chain couples TRBV12-2 to TRBJ2-1; the table's D call TRBD1 went unverified against the DNA. TRBV12-2 is recorded as a pseudogene. The CDR3 is 14 residues long. The CDR3 spells CASRLVQGSWEQFF. In DNA, the CDR3 is TGTGCAAGTCGCTTAGTTCAGGGTTCCTGGGAGCAGTTCTTC.

The chain carries TRBV4-3 and TRBJ2-5; perhaps TRBD2 as D (6 bases). The germline CDR1 and CDR2 sequences are LGHNA and YSLEER. V was cut by 8 bases and J by 0 bases, with 16 bases left in between. The CDR3 is 15 amino acids. CDR3 in DNA: TGCGCCAGCCGCCGGGACGGGGGATACCAAGAGACCCAGTACTTC. It yields the protein CASRRDGGYQETQYF.

V usage is TRBV5-1 and J usage is TRBJ2-6, with 9 bases aligning to TRBD1. Per germline, CDR1 SGHRS and CDR2 YFSETQ. J was trimmed by 0 bases and V by 2 bases; bases with no gene match: 9. The CDR3 has 19 residues. CDR3 bases: TGCGCCAGCAGCTTCTCGTTGGGACAGGGAAGCTCTGGGGCCAACGTCCTGACTTTC. Translating it yields CASSFSLGQGSSGANVLTF.

V is TRBV10-1 and J is TRBJ2-6, with D tentatively TRBD1 (6 bases). The V and J ends lost 8 bases and 13 bases respectively, with 24 bases between them. Germline CDR1 reads WNHNN; CDR2 reads SYGVQD (reference sequence). This CDR3 comprises 15 residues. The CDR3 is CASQPRTDYLQVLTF. In DNA, the CDR3 is TGCGCCAGCCAGCCGAGGACAGATTATCTTCAGGTCCTGACTTTC.

The rearrangement links TRBV7-9 to TRBJ1-4; D gene uncertain. V was clipped by 1 base and J by 8 bases, with 8 bases between them. Germline V CDR1 and CDR2: SEHNR, FQNEAQ (reference sequence). The CDR3 covers 13 residues. The CDR3 here is CASSLGPREKLFF. The CDR3 nucleotides are TGTGCCAGCAGCTTAGGCCCCCGGGAAAAACTGTTTTTT.

V gene TRBV5-1 combines with J gene TRBJ1-4; TRBD1 is a possible D gene (5 bases). Germline lookup yields CDR1 SGHRS and CDR2 YFSETQ. The V end lost 4 bases, the J end lost 4 bases, and 11 bases lay between the germline ends. The CDR3 extends over 14 amino acids. CDR3 in amino acids: CASSETELNEKLFF. CDR3 sequence (DNA): TGCGCCAGCAGCGAGACAGAGCTTAATGAAAAACTGTTTTTT.

The V gene is TRBV28, the J gene TRBJ2-6; weak D call: TRBD1 (5 bases). The germline V gene encodes CDR1 MDHEN and CDR2 SYDVKM. V was trimmed by 10 bases and J by 2 bases, leaving 18 bases between them. CDR3 length equals 16 residues. The CDR3 region is CATNGRKGTGANVLTF. The CDR3 DNA is TGTGCCACTAACGGGCGTAAGGGGACTGGGGCCAACGTCCTGACTTTC.

A single count supports this clone. The chain recombines TRBV6-1 with TRBJ2-7, with D perhaps TRBD2 (7 bases). Trimming shortened V by 7 bases and J by 2 bases, and 15 bases separated the two germline ends. The CDR3 extends over 14 amino acids. Germline CDR1 is MNHNS and CDR2 is SASEGT. The CDR3 reads CASIPPGGAYEQYF. CDR3 nucleotides: TGTGCCAGCATCCCCCCGGGGGGCGCCTACGAGCAGTACTTC.

The sample holds one count of this clone. The rearrangement uses TRBV27 and TRBJ1-6; no clear D. Germline assignment: CDR1 MNHEY and CDR2 SMNVEV (reference sequence). V gave up 2 bases and J gave up 5 bases, with 10 bases separating them. The CDR3 sequence is 15 residues long. The CDR3 protein is CASSLGFLNNSPLHF. The CDR3 DNA reads as TGTGCCAGCAGTTTAGGCTTTTTGAATAATTCACCCCTCCACTTT.

V and J are TRBV9 and TRBJ2-1; D is possibly TRBD2 (6 bases). This CDR3 spans 15 amino acids. V shed 0 bases and J shed 4 bases, with 11 bases lying between them. Germline loops: CDR1 SGDLS, CDR2 YYNGEE. The CDR3 loop is CASSVAAGGYNEQFF. The CDR3 DNA reads TGTGCCAGCAGCGTAGCAGCGGGTGGATACAATGAGCAGTTCTTC.

This clone has just one count. This chain connects TRBV5-1 to TRBJ1-1; 7 bases agree with TRBD1. The CDR3 is 15 amino acids. CDR1 is SGHRS and CDR2 is YFSETQ in the germline V gene. V gave up 5 bases and J gave up 3 bases; unmatched junction bases: 10. CDR3 residues: CASSSPTGLDTEAFF. CDR3 DNA: TGCGCCAGCAGTTCACCGACAGGGCTTGACACTGAAGCTTTCTTT.

V is TRBV5-1 and J is TRBJ2-3; D remains unclear. The CDR3 covers 12 residues. V was cut by 7 bases and J by 4 bases, with 10 bases left in between. CDR1 is SGHRS, CDR2 YFSETQ, per germline. CDR3 DNA: TGCGCCAGCTTTAACTTCGCAGATACGCAGTATTTT. Its translation: CASFNFADTQYF. The full variable domain, completed using reference TRBV5-1 and TRBJ2-3, is KAGVTQTPRYLIKTRGQQVTLSCSPISGHRSVSWYQQTPGQGLQFLFEYFSETQRNKGNFPGRFSGRQFSNSRSEMNVSTLELGDSALYLCASFNFADTQYFGPGTRLTVL.

This rearrangement joins TRBV28 to TRBJ2-5, with 10 bases that match TRBD2. TRBJ2-7 explains the end of the DNA better; the J call may be wrong. The CDR3 totals 15 residues. Germline CDR1 is MDHEN and CDR2 is SYDVKM. CDR3 residues: CASSASGSRSYEQYF. The CDR3 DNA reads as TGTGCCAGCAGTGCTAGCGGGAGTCGCTCCTACGAGCAGTACTTC.

This clone occurred once. The J gene is TRBJ1-5, the V gene TRBV13; no reliable D call. CDR3 length equals 14 residues. Trimming shortened V by 4 bases and J by 4 bases, and 11 bases separated the two germline ends. Per the germline V gene, CDR1 is PRHDT and CDR2 is FYEKMQ (reference sequence). The CDR3 is CASSYGRGNQPQHF. CDR3 nucleotide sequence: TGTGCCAGCAGCTACGGACGGGGTAATCAGCCCCAGCATTTT.

This clone showed up just a few times. V usage is TRBV13 and J usage is TRBJ1-5, with D possibly TRBD1 on 5 matching bases. Germline CDR1 is PRHDT and CDR2 is FYEKMQ (reference sequence). This CDR3 is 12 amino acids long. The germline V and J ends were trimmed by 5 bases and 10 bases, with 12 bases remaining between them. In DNA, the CDR3 is TGTGCCAGCAGCCAAGGGGCTCTACCCCAGCATTTT. Encoded protein: CASSQGALPQHF.

The gene calls are TRBV7-2 and TRBJ1-5, with D uncertain. V was trimmed by 2 bases and J by 3 bases, leaving 8 bases between them. CDR3 length: 14 amino acids. Germline V gene sequence: CDR1 SGHTA, CDR2 FQGNSA. The CDR3 spells CASSLRDLNQPQHF. The CDR3 bases are TGTGCCAGCAGCTTACGGGATCTCAATCAGCCCCAGCATTTT.

This sequence joins TRBV18 and TRBJ2-2, with D maybe TRBD1 (5 bases). The CDR3 is 16 amino acids. Trimming left V 1 base short and J 1 base short, with 10 bases between. Germline-derived CDR1 and CDR2 are KGHSH and LQKENI. CDR3 DNA: TGTGCCAGCTCACCACTGCAGGGCTTGAACACCGGGGAGCTGTTTTTT. Its translation is CASSPLQGLNTGELFF. Full variable domain (outside the CDR3, taken from reference TRBV18 and TRBJ2-2): NAGVMQNPRHLVRRRGQEARLRCSPMKGHSHVYWYRQLPEEGLKFMVYLQKENIIDESGMPKERFSAEFPKEGPSILRIQQVVRGDSAAYFCASSPLQGLNTGELFFGEGSRLTVL.

J is TRBJ1-5 and V is TRBV27; 8 bases align to TRBD1. The CDR3 is made up of 14 amino acids. Germline CDR1 MNHEY, CDR2 SMNVEV (reference sequence). V lost 6 bases to trimming and J lost 9 bases; unmatched junction nucleotides: 10. The CDR3: CASSLDRVGRPQHF. Written as DNA, the CDR3 is TGTGCCAGCAGCTTGGACAGGGTCGGTCGGCCCCAGCATTTT.

V gene TRBV9 combines with J gene TRBJ2-5; D not resolved. The length of the CDR3 is 14 residues. CDR1 is SGDLS and CDR2 is YYNGEE in the germline V gene. V was pared by 0 bases and J by 4 bases, with 10 bases between. CDR3 sequence: CASSVAVTPETQYF. In nucleotides, the CDR3 is TGTGCCAGCAGCGTAGCCGTTACTCCAGAGACCCAGTACTTC.

The genes are TRBV5-5 and TRBJ1-2; 10 nucleotides line up with TRBD1. Losses at the gene ends were 5 bases for V and 5 bases for J; bases not matched to a gene: 6. The germline V gene has CDR1 SGHKS and CDR2 YYEKEE (reference sequence). The CDR3 sequence is 14 residues long. The CDR3 bases are TGTGCCAGCAGAGGACAGGGGGGGCCTTATGGCTACACCTTC. It yields the protein CASRGQGGPYGYTF.

The chain is built from TRBV4-3 and TRBJ1-1; D unclear. Germline-derived CDR1 and CDR2 are LGHNA and YSLEER. V was shortened by 0 bases and J by 3 bases, with 11 bases between the two germline ends. The CDR3 length is 15 residues. The CDR3 DNA is TGCGCCAGCAGCCAAGATGGCGGGATAGACACTGAAGCTTTCTTT. As protein: CASSQDGGIDTEAFF.